The clone carrying this T cell receptor (beta chain) was counted ten times or more. Germline V gene lookup returns CDR1 LGHDT and CDR2 YNNKEL (reference sequence). V shed 4 bases and J 9 bases; nucleotides not matched to a gene: 11. The CDR3 is 15 residues long. This entry belongs to a study of regulatory T cells in long-lasting Graves disease. Time point noted: newly diagnosed GD, antithyroid drugs for less than 3 months. After RNA was extracted from PBMCs, the TCR library was made from it. Library construction for TCR beta used iRepertoire HTBI primers and Arm-PCR of CDR3 regions. TCRdb reprocessed the multiplex PCR reads via MiXCR and lists one record per CDR3 protein. The table has about 240,000 distinct CDR3 sequences, 20% to 25% seen once; the top ten hold approximately 15%.

The sequence was obtained from a female donor with Graves disease. The chain has TRBV3-1 and TRBJ2-1; TRBD2 agrees at 8 bases. The material sequenced was peripheral blood mononuclear cells (PBMCs), taken at new diagnosis, from a patient treated with antithyroid drugs. The CDR3 loop reads CASSRSGTSFGEQFF. The CDR3 nucleotides are TGTGCCAGCAGCCGTTCCGGGACTAGTTTCGGTGAGCAGTTCTTC.